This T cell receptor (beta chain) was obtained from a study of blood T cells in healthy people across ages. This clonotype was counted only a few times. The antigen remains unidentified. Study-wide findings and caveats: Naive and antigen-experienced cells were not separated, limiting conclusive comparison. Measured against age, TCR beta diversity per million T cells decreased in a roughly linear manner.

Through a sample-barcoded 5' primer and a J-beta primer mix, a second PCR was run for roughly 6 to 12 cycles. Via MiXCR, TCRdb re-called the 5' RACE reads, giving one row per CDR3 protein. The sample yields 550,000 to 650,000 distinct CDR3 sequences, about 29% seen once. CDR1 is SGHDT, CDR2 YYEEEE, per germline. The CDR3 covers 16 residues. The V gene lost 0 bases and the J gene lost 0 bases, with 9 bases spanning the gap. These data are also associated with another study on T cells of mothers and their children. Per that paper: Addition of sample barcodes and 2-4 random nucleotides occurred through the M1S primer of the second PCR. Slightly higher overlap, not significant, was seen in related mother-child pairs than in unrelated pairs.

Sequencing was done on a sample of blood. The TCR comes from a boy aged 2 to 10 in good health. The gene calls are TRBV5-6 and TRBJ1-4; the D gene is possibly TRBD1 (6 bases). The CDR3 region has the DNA TGTGCCAGCAGCTTGGTTGGGGGCGCAACTAATGAAAAACTGTTTTTT. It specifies CASSLVGGATNEKLFF.